This TCR beta chain came from a study of PD-L1 blockade in urothelial cancer. Whole-study context: Male sex and bladder-origin urothelial cancer characterized about 85% of the 29 patients.

Germline values: CDR1 LNHDA, CDR2 SQIVND (reference sequence). The CDR3 sequence is 15 residues long. The V and J ends lost 1 base and 5 bases respectively, with 11 bases between them. Synthetic TCR analog templates were spiked into each PCR. The data were produced by immunoSEQ multiplex PCR, yet TCRdb's version contains in-frame clones alone and is incomplete. The table shows about 50,000 clones, with roughly 80% occurring only once. Time point defined: pretreatment peripheral blood. The TCR comes from a man between 65 and 85 years old with urothelial cancer. Here the sequenced sample was PBMCs, taken around atezolizumab (anti-PD-L1) treatment. The J gene is TRBJ1-4, the V gene TRBV19, with D perhaps TRBD1 (5 bases). The CDR3 region is CASSIGGARNEKLFF. The CDR3 DNA follows: TGTGCCAGTAGTATAGGTGGGGCCCGGAATGAAAAACTGTTTTTT.